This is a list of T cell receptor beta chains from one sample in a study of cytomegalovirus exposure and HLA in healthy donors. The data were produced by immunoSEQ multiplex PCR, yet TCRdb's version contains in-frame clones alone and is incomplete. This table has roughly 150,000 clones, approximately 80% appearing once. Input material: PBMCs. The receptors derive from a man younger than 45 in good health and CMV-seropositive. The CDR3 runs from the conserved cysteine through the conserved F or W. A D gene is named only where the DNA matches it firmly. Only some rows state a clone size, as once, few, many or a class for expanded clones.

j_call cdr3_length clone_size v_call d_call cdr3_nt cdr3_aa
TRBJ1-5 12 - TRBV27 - TGTGCCAGCAGTTTTATCGATCAGCCCCAGCATTTT CASSFIDQPQHF
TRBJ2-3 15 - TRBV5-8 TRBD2 TGTGCCAGCAGCTTGGCGGGGGGACGGACAGATACGCAGTATTTT CASSLAGGRTDTQYF
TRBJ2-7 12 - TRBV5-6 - TGTGCCAGCAGCGACGACAGTTGGGAGCAGTACTTC CASSDDSWEQYF
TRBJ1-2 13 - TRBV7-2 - TGTGCCAGCAGCCCCGTCAGTCTCTATGGCTACACCTTC CASSPVSLYGYTF
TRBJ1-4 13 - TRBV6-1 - TGTGCCAGACAGGGCTTTACTAATGAAAAACTGTTTTTT CARQGFTNEKLFF
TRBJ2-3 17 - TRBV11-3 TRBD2 TGTGCCAGCAGCCCTGGGACTAGCGGGGGGGTAACAGATACGCAGTATTTT CASSPGTSGGVTDTQYF
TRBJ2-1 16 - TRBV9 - TGTGCCAGCAGCGTAGGAGGGACTGCAGGACTTGGGGAGCAGTTCTTC CASSVGGTAGLGEQFF
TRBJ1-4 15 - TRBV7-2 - TGTGCCAGCAGCTTAGACAGGACGACTAATGAAAAACTGTTTTTT CASSLDRTTNEKLFF
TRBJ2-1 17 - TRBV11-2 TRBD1 TGTGCCAGCAGCTCCGATCGAACAGGGGGTCTATACAATGAGCAGTTCTTC CASSSDRTGGLYNEQFF
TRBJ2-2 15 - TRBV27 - TGTGCCAGCACCCCGGGGGAATTGAACACCGGGGAGCTGTTTTTT CASTPGELNTGELFF
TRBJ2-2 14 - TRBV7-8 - TGTGCCAGCAATCACGGGGGGCGGGCCGGGGAGCTGTTTTTT CASNHGGRAGELFF
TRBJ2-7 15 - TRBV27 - TGTGCCAGCAGTGTTACCAGGGCCCTCTACTACGAGCAGTACTTC CASSVTRALYYEQYF
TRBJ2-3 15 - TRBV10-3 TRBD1 TGTGCCATCAGTGAGTCCGACAGGGGCACAGATACGCAGTATTTT CAISESDRGTDTQYF
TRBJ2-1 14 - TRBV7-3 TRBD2 TGTGCCAGCAGCTTAAAGCGGGGCTTGGATGAGCAGTTCTTC CASSLKRGLDEQFF
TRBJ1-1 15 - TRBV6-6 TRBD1 TGTGCCAGCAGCTCCCCGGGACAGGGAAAAGGTGAAGCTTTCTTT CASSSPGQGKGEAFF
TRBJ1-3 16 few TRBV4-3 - TGCGCCAGCAGCCAAGATGCTAGGGGGAAAGGAGACACCATATATTTT CASSQDARGKGDTIYF
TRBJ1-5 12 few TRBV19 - TGTGCCAGTAGTACTGGCGGGTCGCCCCAGCATTTT CASSTGGSPQHF
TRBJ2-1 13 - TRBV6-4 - TGTGCCAGCAGTGAGGCCAGTAACAATGAGCAGTTCTTC CASSEASNNEQFF
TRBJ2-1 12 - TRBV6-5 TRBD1 TGTGCCAGCAGGGGACAGGTCCATGAGCAGTTCTTC CASRGQVHEQFF
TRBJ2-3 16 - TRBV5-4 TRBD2 TGTGCCAGCAGCTTGGGACTAGCGGGGGGGGCAGATACGCAGTATTTT CASSLGLAGGADTQYF
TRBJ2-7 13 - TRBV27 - TGTGCCAGCACTCGGCAGGTTGGCTACGAGCAGTACTTC CASTRQVGYEQYF
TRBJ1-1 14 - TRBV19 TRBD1 TGTGCCAGTAGTCAAGGACAGGGGAACACTGAAGCTTTCTTT CASSQGQGNTEAFF
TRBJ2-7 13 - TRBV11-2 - TGTGCCAGCAGCCCTGGACACCCCTACGAGCAGTACTTC CASSPGHPYEQYF
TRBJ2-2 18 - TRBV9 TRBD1 TGTGCCAGCAGCGTAGCAGCAAGACCGGGACAGGGTGACGGGGAGCTGTTTTTT CASSVAARPGQGDGELFF
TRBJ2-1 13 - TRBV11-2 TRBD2 TGTGCCAGCAGCTTTTTAGCGGGATCCGAGCAGTTCTTC CASSFLAGSEQFF
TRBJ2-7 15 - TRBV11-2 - TGTGCCAGCAGCGTTGCAGGGATGCCGTCCTACGAGCAGTACTTC CASSVAGMPSYEQYF
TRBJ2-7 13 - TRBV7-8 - TGTGCCAGCAGCCCAGACGGGGGAGGAAGGAAGTACTTC CASSPDGGGRKYF
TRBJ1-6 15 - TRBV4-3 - TGCGCCAGCAGCCAAGACAGGACACATAATTCACCCCTCCACTTT CASSQDRTHNSPLHF
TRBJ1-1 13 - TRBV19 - TGTGCCAGTAGTATCAGGGGGAACACTGAAGCTTTCTTT CASSIRGNTEAFF
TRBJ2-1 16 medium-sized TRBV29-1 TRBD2 TGCAGCGTTGAAGCTCAACCGGGGGGGCCCTACAATGAGCAGTTCTTC CSVEAQPGGPYNEQFF
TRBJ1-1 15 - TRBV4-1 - TGCGCCAGCAGCCCCTGGGGGGGAGGGAACACTGAAGCTTTCTTT CASSPWGGGNTEAFF
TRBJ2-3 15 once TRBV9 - TGTGCCAGCAGCGTAGGTACAGGAAGCACAGATACGCAGTATTTT CASSVGTGSTDTQYF
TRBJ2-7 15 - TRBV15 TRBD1 TGTGCCACCAGCGGAGACAGGGTCCAACCCTACGAGCAGTACTTC CATSGDRVQPYEQYF
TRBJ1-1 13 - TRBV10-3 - TGTGCCATCAGTCCTCAGGGGAACACTGAAGCTTTCTTT CAISPQGNTEAFF
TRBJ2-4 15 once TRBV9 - TGTGCCAGCAGCGTAGTGGCAGGGCCCAAAAACATTCAGTACTTC CASSVVAGPKNIQYF
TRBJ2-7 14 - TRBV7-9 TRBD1 TGTGCCAGCAGCTCACGACAGGGGACCTACGAGCAGTACTTC CASSSRQGTYEQYF
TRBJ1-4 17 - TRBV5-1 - TGCGCCAGCAGCTTGGGGACTCTCATGACAACTAATGAAAAACTGTTTTTT CASSLGTLMTTNEKLFF
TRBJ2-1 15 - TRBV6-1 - TGTGCCAGCAGGACCGGGGTTTACTCCTACAATGAGCAGTTCTTC CASRTGVYSYNEQFF
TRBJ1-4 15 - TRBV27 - TGTGCCAGCAGTTTAAGGGGCCTCCCTAATGAAAAACTGTTTTTT CASSLRGLPNEKLFF
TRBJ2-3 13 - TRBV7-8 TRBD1 TGTGCCAGCTCGACAGGGTCGGCAGATACGCAGTATTTT CASSTGSADTQYF
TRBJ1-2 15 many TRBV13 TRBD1 TGTGCCAGCAGCAAAACGGACAGGGTTTTGAGTGGCTACACCTTC CASSKTDRVLSGYTF
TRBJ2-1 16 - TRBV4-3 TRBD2 TGCGCCAGCAGCCAAGGGCGGGGGGCCTACTACAATGAGCAGTTCTTC CASSQGRGAYYNEQFF
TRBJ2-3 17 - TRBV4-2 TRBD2 TGTGCCAGCAGCCAGACCTCTCTCCGGGGGGGGACAGATACGCAGTATTTT CASSQTSLRGGTDTQYF
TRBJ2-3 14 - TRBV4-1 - TGCGCCAGCAGCCCGCGGGACTCCACAGATACGCAGTATTTT CASSPRDSTDTQYF
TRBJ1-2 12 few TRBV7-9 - TGTGCCAGCAGCTCGGGGGGGCATGGCTACACCTTC CASSSGGHGYTF
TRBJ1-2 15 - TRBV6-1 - TGTGCCAGCAGTGAACCGCGGGAGTGGCGGCATGGCTACACCTTC CASSEPREWRHGYTF